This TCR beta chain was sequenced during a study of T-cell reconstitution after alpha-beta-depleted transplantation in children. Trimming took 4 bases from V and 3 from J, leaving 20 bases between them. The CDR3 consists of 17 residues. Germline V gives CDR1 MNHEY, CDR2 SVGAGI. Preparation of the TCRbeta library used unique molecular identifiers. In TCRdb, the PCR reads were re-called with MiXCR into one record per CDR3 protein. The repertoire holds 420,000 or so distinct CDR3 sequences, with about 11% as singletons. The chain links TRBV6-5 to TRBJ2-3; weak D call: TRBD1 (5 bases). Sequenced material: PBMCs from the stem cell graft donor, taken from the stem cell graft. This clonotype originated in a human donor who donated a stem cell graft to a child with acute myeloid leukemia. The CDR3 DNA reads TGTGCCAGCAGTTCCAACCGTTTGGTGGGGCCGACAGATACGCAGTATTTT. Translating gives CASSSNRLVGPTDTQYF.